The 32 T cell receptor beta chains listed next were all sequenced from one sample in a study of T cell changes during pregnancy in multiple sclerosis. The assay was immunoSEQ multiplex PCR, and TCRdb's table has in-frame clones only and misses some. This table has about 28,000 clones, roughly 91% appearing once. The source was CD4+ T cells from peripheral blood mononuclear cells, collected after pregnancy. These receptor sequences come from a female donor with multiple sclerosis, enrolled in a pregnancy study.

V is TRBV7-2 and J is TRBJ2-5, with TRBD1 matching 9 bases. Germline V gives CDR1 SGHTA, CDR2 FQGNSA. CDR3 size: 14 residues. Trimming at V came to 4 bases and at J to 4 bases, leaving 4 bases not matched to a gene. In DNA form, the CDR3 reads TGTGCCAGCAGCTCCGGACAGGGGACAGAGACCCAGTACTTC. This codes for CASSSGQGTETQYF.

The V call is TRBV5-1, the J call TRBJ2-7; D not resolved. The germline CDR1 and CDR2 sequences are SGHRS and YFSETQ. The CDR3 covers 15 residues. V dropped 1 base and J dropped 3 bases, with 14 bases sitting between them. The CDR3 bases are TGCGCCAGCAGCTTGAGTTTAGGAGAGCACTACGAGCAGTACTTC. Translating gives CASSLSLGEHYEQYF.

This chain connects TRBV7-9 to TRBJ2-3; D is perhaps TRBD1 (5 bases). V lost 2 bases, J lost 0 bases, and 12 bases lay in between. The CDR3 consists of 16 residues. Germline loops: CDR1 SEHNR, CDR2 FQNEAQ (reference sequence). CDR3 amino acids: CASSLLAGPSTDTQYF. The CDR3 DNA follows: TGTGCCAGCAGCTTACTCGCAGGGCCTAGCACAGATACGCAGTATTTT.

CDR3 region: CSVEDRNGGYTF. The CDR3 region has the DNA TGCAGCGTTGAAGACCGGAACGGGGGCTACACCTTC. The chain uses TRBV29-1 and TRBJ1-2; D is undetermined. CDR1 is SQVTM, CDR2 ANQGSEA, per germline. This CDR3 contains 12 residues. Trimming cost V 0 bases and J 8 bases, with 10 bases left between them.

The rearrangement links TRBV7-7 to TRBJ1-5, with no clear D. There are 13 residues in the CDR3. From germline, CDR1 is SSHAT and CDR2 FNYEAQ (reference sequence). With 5 bases removed from V and 4 bases from J, the gap between germline ends came to 9 bases. Written as DNA, the CDR3 is TGTGCCAGCAGCCGTGATCGGAATCAGCCCCAGCATTTT. It codes for CASSRDRNQPQHF.

The rearrangement links TRBV29-1 to TRBJ2-5; perhaps TRBD2 as D (6 bases). CDR1 and CDR2 (germline): SQVTM, ANQGSEA. Trimming stripped 3 bases from V and 4 bases from J, with 15 bases between. This CDR3 comprises 14 residues. CDR3 protein: CSVDLAGHGETQYF. The CDR3 coding sequence is TGCAGCGTTGATCTGGCGGGGCATGGAGAGACCCAGTACTTC. Complete variable domain (other parts from reference TRBV29-1 and TRBJ2-5): SAVISQKPSRDICQRGTSLTIQCQVDSQVTMMFWYRQQPGQSLTLIATANQGSEATYESGFVIDKFPISRPNLTFSTLTVSNMSPEDSSIYLCSVDLAGHGETQYFGPGTRLLVL.

The chain combines TRBV13 with TRBJ2-2, with D possibly matching TRBD1 (5 bases). Trimming pared 5 bases from V and 4 bases from J, leaving 8 bases between. The germline CDR1 and CDR2 sequences are PRHDT and FYEKMQ (reference sequence). The CDR3 spans 13 residues. The CDR3 loop is CASSPRATGELFF. The CDR3 DNA follows: TGTGCCAGCAGCCCCAGGGCCACCGGGGAGCTGTTTTTT.

The chain uses TRBV5-1 and TRBJ2-7; 10 positions agree with TRBD1. V lost 1 base to trimming and J lost 6 bases; unmatched junction nucleotides: 10. Germline CDR1 and CDR2: SGHRS and YFSETQ. This CDR3 has 16 amino acids. CDR3 protein: CASSLSAGQGVGEQYF. In DNA, the CDR3 is TGCGCCAGCAGCTTGTCTGCCGGACAGGGGGTAGGCGAGCAGTACTTC.

J is TRBJ2-7 and V is TRBV9, with D perhaps TRBD1 (6 bases). In germline, CDR1 is SGDLS, CDR2 YYNGEE. V was clipped by 0 bases and J by 2 bases, with 15 bases between them. The CDR3 consists of 16 residues. CDR3 sequence: CASSVEGTPQPYEQYF. The DNA of the CDR3 is TGTGCCAGCAGCGTAGAAGGGACACCTCAGCCCTACGAGCAGTACTTC. Variable domain in full (rest from reference TRBV9 and TRBJ2-7): DSGVTQTPKHLITATGQRVTLRCSPRSGDLSVYWYQQSLDQGLQFLIQYYNGEERAKGNILERFSAQQFPDLHSELNLSSLELGDSALYFCASSVEGTPQPYEQYFGPGTRLTVT.

The chain employs TRBV2 and TRBJ1-4, with D hard to call. CDR3 length equals 12 residues. Germline values: CDR1 SNHLY, CDR2 FYNNEI. V was pared by 6 bases and J by 5 bases, with 7 bases between. CDR3 coding DNA: TGTGCCAGCAGGGAGCTGAATGAAAAACTGTTTTTT. Translated: CASRELNEKLFF.

The chain couples TRBV2 to TRBJ2-3, with TRBD2 matching 14 bases. Germline CDR1 reads SNHLY; CDR2 reads FYNNEI. V shed 5 bases, J shed 1 base, and the junction held 8 bases outside the gene matches. CDR3 size: 18 residues. The CDR3 reads CASSRTSGGRVGTDTQYF. The DNA for the CDR3 is TGTGCCAGCAGTAGGACTAGCGGGGGGCGAGTCGGCACAGATACGCAGTATTTT.

The chain employs TRBV27 and TRBJ2-1; TRBD1 might be the D (5 bases). Trimming stripped 8 bases from V and 4 bases from J, with 27 bases between. The CDR3 is 18 residues long. The germline V gene encodes CDR1 MNHEY and CDR2 SMNVEV (reference sequence). This chain's CDR3 is CASQPRQSTKLGYNEQFF. The CDR3 DNA sequence: TGTGCCAGCCAACCCCGACAGAGTACCAAACTGGGTTACAATGAGCAGTTCTTC.

This sequence joins TRBV11-2 and TRBJ2-3; 9 bases are a match to TRBD2. Losses at the gene ends were 5 bases for V and 1 base for J; bases not matched to a gene: 4. The germline gives CDR1 SGHAT, CDR2 FQNNGV. CDR3 length: 15 amino acids. For the CDR3, the DNA is TGTGCCAGCAGCCCCTTAGCGGGAGGCACAGATACGCAGTATTTT. It codes for CASSPLAGGTDTQYF. Filled out from reference TRBV11-2 and TRBJ2-3, the complete variable domain reads EAGVAQSPRYKIIEKRQSVAFWCNPISGHATLYWYQQILGQGPKLLIQFQNNGVVDDSQLPKDRFSAERLKGVDSTLKIQPAKLEDSAVYLCASSPLAGGTDTQYFGPGTRLTVL.

The chain carries TRBV4-2 and TRBJ2-7; TRBD2 might be the D (6 bases). The CDR3 covers 15 residues. Trimming took 0 bases from V and 0 from J, leaving 9 bases between them. CDR1 LGHNA and CDR2 YNFKEQ come from the germline V gene. The CDR3 is CASSQEGDSSYEQYF. DNA of the CDR3: TGTGCCAGCAGCCAAGAGGGGGACTCCTCCTACGAGCAGTACTTC.

This chain links TRBV18 with TRBJ2-1, with 10 bases lining up with TRBD2. The germline V gene has CDR1 KGHSH and CDR2 LQKENI. The ends lost 3 bases at V and 5 bases at J; junction bases unmatched: 4. This CDR3 is 15 amino acids long. The chain's CDR3 is CASSPLAGDNNEQFF. The CDR3 nucleotides read TGTGCCAGCTCACCTCTAGCGGGGGATAACAATGAGCAGTTCTTC.

This clone has a single count. The chain links TRBV5-6 to TRBJ2-3; 10 positions agree with TRBD1. The CDR3 length is 19 residues. With 0 bases clipped from V and 0 bases from J, the junction kept 10 bases outside the gene matches. Germline V gene lookup returns CDR1 SGHDT and CDR2 YYEEEE. The CDR3 loop is CASSLGPPGTGASTDTQYF. CDR3 nucleotide sequence: TGTGCCAGCAGCTTGGGCCCCCCGGGGACAGGGGCAAGCACAGATACGCAGTATTTT.

The chain employs TRBV30 and TRBJ1-5; unclear D gene. The CDR3 sequence is 13 residues long. Germline CDR1 reads GTSNPN; CDR2 reads SVGIG (reference sequence). Trimming removed 7 bases from V and 0 bases from J, with 10 bases in between. CDR3 amino acids: CALGAGSNQPQHF. CDR3 nucleotide sequence: TGTGCCTTGGGAGCAGGTAGCAATCAGCCCCAGCATTTT.

The CDR3 bases are TGTGCCAGTAGTATGGGGACAGGGTCCCTTAACTATGGCTACACCTTC. Its protein is CASSMGTGSLNYGYTF. The V call is TRBV19, the J call TRBJ1-2; 9 bases fit TRBD1. Germline assignment: CDR1 LNHDA and CDR2 SQIVND (reference sequence). CDR3 length: 16 residues. The ends lost 3 bases at V and 1 base at J; junction bases unmatched: 6.

The CDR3 is CASSKIPGRNTGELFF. The CDR3 DNA follows: TGTGCCAGCAGCAAAATTCCAGGTCGGAACACCGGGGAGCTGTTTTTT. The chain combines TRBV21-1 with TRBJ2-2; TRBD1 is the table's D call and was not checked against the DNA. TRBV21-1 is annotated as a pseudogene. The CDR3 sequence is 16 residues long.

The V gene is TRBV30, the J gene TRBJ2-7; 7 nucleotides line up with TRBD1. After removal of 8 bases from V and 2 bases from J, the junction contained 6 bases not matched to a gene. The CDR3 totals 12 residues. Germline assignment: CDR1 GTSNPN and CDR2 SVGIG (reference sequence). CDR3 in amino acids: CAGDRGAYEQYF. The CDR3 DNA reads TGTGCCGGGGACAGAGGAGCCTACGAGCAGTACTTC.

The chain recombines TRBV4-2 with TRBJ1-1, with 7 bases aligning to TRBD1. Germline trimming cut 3 bases from V and 1 base from J; bases unmatched to any gene: 5. The CDR3 is made up of 15 amino acids. Germline assignment: CDR1 LGHNA and CDR2 YNFKEQ. CDR3 sequence reads: CASSQEGQWNTEAFF. In DNA form, the CDR3 reads TGTGCCAGCAGCCAGGAGGGACAGTGGAACACTGAAGCTTTCTTT.

The chain is built from TRBV19 and TRBJ2-3, with D possibly matching TRBD2 (6 bases). From germline, CDR1 is LNHDA and CDR2 SQIVND (reference sequence). The CDR3 is made up of 16 amino acids. Trimming left V 4 bases short and J 5 bases short, with 19 bases between. The DNA of the CDR3 is TGTGCCAGTAGTAGAGCAGCTAGCGACCTTGGAGATACGCAGTATTTT. Translated: CASSRAASDLGDTQYF.

This clone was counted once. V gene TRBV19 combines with J gene TRBJ2-1; 13 bases agree with TRBD2. Germline CDR1 and CDR2: LNHDA and SQIVND (reference sequence). After removal of 5 bases from V and 9 bases from J, the junction contained 10 bases not matched to a gene. The CDR3 consists of 16 residues. The CDR3 sequence: CASSLAGTSGKSEQFF. CDR3 nucleotides: TGTGCCAGTAGTCTGGCCGGGACTAGCGGGAAAAGTGAGCAGTTCTTC.

CDR3 coding DNA: TGTGCCAGCAGCCACGGGACAGGGTTCTACGAGCAGTACTTC. Residues: CASSHGTGFYEQYF. The chain is built from TRBV16 and TRBJ2-7; 9 bases align to TRBD1. The J segment lost 3 bases and the V segment lost 3 bases, leaving 3 bases of the junction unmatched. This CDR3 has 14 amino acids. CDR1 KGHSY and CDR2 FQNENV come from the germline V gene.

This clone occurred a few times. The chain is built from TRBV11-3 and TRBJ2-7, with TRBD2 identical over 7 bases. The junction had 4 bases not matched to a gene; V was cut back by 2 bases and J by 0 bases. Germline V lookup: CDR1 SGHNT, CDR2 YENEEA. The CDR3 has 15 residues. CDR3: CASSLSGGGSYEQYF. The CDR3 DNA reads TGTGCCAGCAGCTTATCCGGCGGGGGCTCCTACGAGCAGTACTTC.

The chain uses TRBV7-2 and TRBJ2-3, with TRBD1 as a possible D gene (5 bases). This CDR3 has 15 residues. Trimming left V 1 base short and J 1 base short, with 9 bases between. In germline, CDR1 is SGHTA, CDR2 FQGNSA. This CDR3 is CASSLGTPRTDTQYF. DNA of the CDR3: TGTGCCAGCAGCTTAGGGACACCCCGCACAGATACGCAGTATTTT. Variable domain in full (rest from reference TRBV7-2 and TRBJ2-3): GAGVSQSPSNKVTEKGKDVELRCDPISGHTALYWYRQSLGQGLEFLIYFQGNSAPDKSGLPSDRFSAERTGGSVSTLTIQRTQQEDSAVYLCASSLGTPRTDTQYFGPGTRLTVL.

V usage is TRBV2 and J usage is TRBJ1-2; 8 nucleotides line up with TRBD1. From germline, CDR1 is SNHLY and CDR2 FYNNEI. V dropped 2 bases and J dropped 1; count of bases not matched to a gene: 18. The CDR3 is 20 amino acids. The CDR3, as DNA: TGTGCCAGCAGTGAATGGGTTCCCGCACGCGGGACAGGAGTTAACTATGGCTACACCTTC. Translated: CASSEWVPARGTGVNYGYTF.

The genes are TRBV2 and TRBJ2-1; D may be TRBD2 (6 bases). This CDR3 has 12 residues. Germline assignment: CDR1 SNHLY and CDR2 FYNNEI. Trimming pared 6 bases from V and 7 bases from J, leaving 10 bases between. In nucleotides, the CDR3 is TGTGCCAGCAGGGTGGGAGGTAATGAGCAGTTCTTC. As protein: CASRVGGNEQFF.

This clone was observed a few times. The rearrangement links TRBV2 to TRBJ1-6; 7 bases agree with TRBD1. V was clipped by 4 bases and J by 7 bases; unmatched bases: 7. The germline CDR1 and CDR2 sequences are SNHLY and FYNNEI. The CDR3 spans 15 residues. The DNA of the CDR3 is TGTGCCAGCAGTGGCCTATCGACAGGGAATTCACCCCTCCACTTT. Translation gives CASSGLSTGNSPLHF.

J is TRBJ1-2 and V is TRBV5-1, with D unresolved. From germline, CDR1 is SGHRS and CDR2 YFSETQ. The CDR3 has 13 amino acids. The ends were cut back, 0 bases at V and 8 bases at J, with 11 bases in the middle. CDR3 in DNA: TGCGCCAGCAGCTTGGAGGCGTTGGGCGGCTACACCTTC. It yields the protein CASSLEALGGYTF.

The genes are TRBV30 and TRBJ2-1; D ambiguous. Germline loops: CDR1 GTSNPN, CDR2 SVGIG (reference sequence). V was cut by 0 bases and J by 12 bases, with 9 bases left in between. The CDR3 length is 11 residues. CDR3 bases: TGTGCCTGGAGTGTCTCCCCAGGGCAGTTCTTC. The encoded protein is CAWSVSPGQFF. Full variable domain (remainder filled in from reference TRBV30 and TRBJ2-1): SQTIHQWPATLVQPVGSPLSLECTVEGTSNPNLYWYRQAAGRGLQLLFYSVGIGQISSEVPQNLSASRPQDRQFILSSKKLLLSDSGFYLCAWSVSPGQFFGPGTRLTVL.

The J gene is TRBJ1-3, the V gene TRBV29-1; TRBD1 aligns across 7 bases. Trimming removed 6 bases from V and 4 bases from J; junction bases left unmatched: 6. The CDR3 length is 13 residues. CDR1 and CDR2 (germline): SQVTM, ANQGSEA. Here the CDR3 reads CSVAGTAGNTIYF. The CDR3, as DNA: TGCAGCGTCGCCGGGACAGCCGGAAACACCATATATTTT.